Each of the 11 T cell receptor beta chains below was sequenced from the same sample in a study of T cell responses to AZD1222 COVID-19 vaccine. This table comes from immunoSEQ multiplex PCR, and its TCRdb copy is limited to in-frame clones, with some not included. Of 100,000 to 130,000 clones listed, about nine tenths are singletons. Material: peripheral blood, obtained on day 0 of MenACWY control vaccination. These receptor sequences come from an adult in good health.

This clone was seen once. This chain connects TRBV7-3 to TRBJ1-5, with TRBD1 as a possible D gene (6 bases). The CDR3 consists of 13 residues. CDR1 is SGHTA, CDR2 FQGTGA, per germline. The V gene lost 5 bases and the J gene lost 7 bases, with 12 bases spanning the gap. The CDR3 nucleotides read TGTGCCAGCAGCACTGGAACAGGGCAGCCCCAGCATTTT. Encoded protein: CASSTGTGQPQHF.

The chain uses TRBV4-1 and TRBJ2-7; no clear D gene. This CDR3 is built from 18 residues. Trimming left V 1 base short and J 7 bases short, with 26 bases between. The germline gives CDR1 MGHRA, CDR2 YSYEKL. The CDR3 coding sequence is TGCGCCAGCAGCCAAGTCTTGGTTGGGCTGGTATTTTTCGTGGAGCAGTACTTC. It translates to CASSQVLVGLVFFVEQYF.

This clone turned up a few times. The chain carries TRBV12-5 and TRBJ2-7, with 7 bases aligning to TRBD1. The CDR3 spans 12 residues. V shed 0 bases, J shed 12 bases, and the junction held 5 bases outside the gene matches. Germline V gives CDR1 LGHNT, CDR2 FRNRAP. The CDR3 region has the DNA TGTGCTAGTGGTTTGGTCGACAGGGAAAGGTACTTC. Its translation is CASGLVDRERYF.

This clone was seen a handful of times. The chain joins TRBV7-2 to TRBJ1-1; D might be TRBD1 (5 bases). Trimming shortened V by 5 bases and J by 0 bases, and 13 bases separated the two germline ends. Germline lookup yields CDR1 SGHTA and CDR2 FQGNSA. The CDR3 contains 15 residues. The CDR3 reads CASSGRGRMNTEAFF. CDR3 DNA: TGTGCCAGCAGCGGACGGGGACGTATGAACACTGAAGCTTTCTTT.

The rearrangement links TRBV6-5 to TRBJ1-3; D uncertain. CDR1 MNHEY and CDR2 SVGAGI come from the germline V gene. CDR3 length: 15 amino acids. Trimming took off 6 bases at V and 0 bases at J, with 12 bases between the two ends. This CDR3 reads CASSHGPDSGNTIYF. Here the CDR3 DNA reads TGTGCCAGCAGCCACGGACCAGACTCTGGAAACACCATATATTTT.

J is TRBJ1-3 and V is TRBV30; 8 positions agree with TRBD1. CDR1 is GTSNPN, CDR2 SVGIG, per germline (reference sequence). V gave up 2 bases and J gave up 4 bases; unmatched junction bases: 4. This CDR3 contains 14 residues. CDR3 nucleotide sequence: TGTGCCTGGAGTCAGGGGGCGCGAGGAAACACCATATATTTT. Translated, it gives CAWSQGARGNTIYF.

The chain couples TRBV28 to TRBJ1-2, with TRBD1 matching 7 bases. Germline lookup yields CDR1 MDHEN and CDR2 SYDVKM. Trimming cost V 5 bases and J 0 bases; bases outside gene matches: 3. This CDR3 is built from 14 residues. CDR3 loop: CASSPGTANYGYTF. The CDR3 nucleotides read TGTGCCAGCAGTCCTGGGACAGCTAACTATGGCTACACCTTC.

The chain has TRBV18 and TRBJ2-7; TRBD1 matches 8 bases. Germline V gene lookup returns CDR1 KGHSH and CDR2 LQKENI. After removal of 2 bases from V and 2 bases from J, the junction contained 11 bases not matched to a gene. CDR3 length: 17 residues. The DNA for the CDR3 is TGTGCCAGCTCACCAGGGTCCGGACAGGGACTCCCCTACGAGCAGTACTTC. Amino acids: CASSPGSGQGLPYEQYF.

This clone was recorded only once. CDR3 residues: CASSSASQGAGGNTIYF. CDR3 sequence (DNA): TGTGCCAGCTCATCGGCCTCCCAGGGGGCAGGTGGAAACACCATATATTTT. The chain couples TRBV18 to TRBJ1-3; 8 bases map to TRBD1. CDR3 length equals 17 residues. The germline gives CDR1 KGHSH, CDR2 LQKENI. With V trimmed by 5 bases and J by 3 bases, 12 bases remained unmatched.

The chain links TRBV30 to TRBJ2-3, with no clear D. This CDR3 region has 13 residues. V lost 0 bases, J lost 1 base, and 5 bases lay in between. CDR1 is GTSNPN and CDR2 is SVGIG in the germline V gene (reference sequence). CDR3 residues: CAWSVTGTDTQYF. For the CDR3, the DNA is TGTGCCTGGAGTGTAACAGGCACAGATACGCAGTATTTT. Full variable domain (outside the CDR3, taken from reference TRBV30 and TRBJ2-3): SQTIHQWPATLVQPVGSPLSLECTVEGTSNPNLYWYRQAAGRGLQLLFYSVGIGQISSEVPQNLSASRPQDRQFILSSKKLLLSDSGFYLCAWSVTGTDTQYFGPGTRLTVL.

The V and J genes are TRBV19 and TRBJ1-5, with D unresolved. Germline V gives CDR1 LNHDA, CDR2 SQIVND (reference sequence). The V gene lost 3 bases and the J gene lost 6 bases, with 6 bases spanning the gap. This CDR3 has 12 residues. This CDR3 is CASSIPGQPQHF. The CDR3 DNA sequence: TGTGCCAGTAGTATCCCGGGTCAGCCCCAGCATTTT.